The source of this TCR beta chain is a study of T cells after yellow fever vaccination (dated by TCRdb to 2018 to 2020). For context, the study as a whole: The SMART-Seq v4 Ultra Low Input RNA kit was used to prepare libraries from fractions with low cell numbers. To follow T-cell clones before and after both primary and booster YFV17D yellow fever vaccination, bulk TCR alpha and beta repertoires underwent longitudinal sequencing. Two healthy male donors made up the cohort, one aged 18 to 29 years and the other aged 30 to 39 years. Blood samples were taken at several timepoints before and after primary and secondary immunization, and bulk PBMC replicates and cell subsets were isolated.

General findings and caveats noted by the study authors: After the booster, most clones that had expanded after primary vaccination were detected again (nearly 98% of CD4 and around nine tenths of CD8), suggesting broad maintenance of memory. The study included only a couple of donors, which limits how far the findings can be generalized. A small share of clonotypes occurred in both CD4 and CD8 compartments, likely arising from convergent recombination. Compared with the primary T-cell response, the secondary T-cell response was faster but weaker, reaching its peak on day 5 rather than on day 15. Computational filtering was needed because FACS-sorted repertoires could contain abundant contaminating clonotypes from the bulk population.

Taken with the paper, the label for treatment or condition translates to: live attenuated yellow fever vaccine strain. A standard Ficoll-Paque protocol was used to isolate PBMCs from peripheral blood. Epitope-specific CD8 T cells were sorted with a dextramer loaded with the yellow fever NS4B epitope peptide, together with anti-CD3 and anti-CD8 staining. TriZol was used to extract RNA from bulk PBMCs, CD4 and CD8 fractions, and dextramer-positive and dextramer-negative fractions. V is reduced by 3 bases and J by 1 base, leaving a spacing of 7 bases between them. Looking up the germline V gene (reference sequence) yields CDR1 PRHDT and CDR2 FYEKMQ. CDR3 length: 14 amino acids, cysteine to phenylalanine. Of all the DNA, just the CDR3 is kept, 42 bases in frame from base 1. This clonotype was seen ten or more times. One base away there is no much larger clone; base qualities are not given. TCR cDNA was synthesized by 5'RACE template switching, through which a universal primer site and unique molecular identifiers were introduced. cDNA synthesis was primed from both the TCR alpha and TCR beta constant segments. Library amplification used two PCR steps, and the second PCR step added sample barcodes and sequencing adapters. Sequencing of libraries was performed on Illumina HiSeq 2500 (2x100 bp) or NovaSeq (2x150 bp). For the original study's pipeline: MIGEC was used to demultiplex reads and collapse the reads into UMI consensus sequences, and MiXCR was used for V(D)J alignment. Vaccine-responding clonotypes were defined with edgeR using replicate PBMC samples, requiring FDR below 0.01 and a log2 fold change above 5 up to day 15. Bulk clonotypes were assigned CD4 or CD8 identity according to which sequenced CD4 or CD8 repertoire held them at higher abundance. Clonotypes enriched at least 10-fold in dextramer-positive versus dextramer-negative fractions were classed as NS4B-specific, and CD4-biased clonotypes were left out. TCRdb trimmed public reads at Q25 via fastp, called clones via MiXCR and kept in-frame beta chains. Rows with one shared CDR3 protein collapse into an entry with the most common genes and DNA. The V and J calls reflect TCRdb's pipeline rather than the authors' work. The sample table shows some 52,000 distinct CDR3 sequences, and approximately 7% are seen once. Roughly 26% of the sample is held by the ten biggest clonotypes.

The sample consisted of CD8+ T cells not binding an NS4B(214-222) dextramer, sorted from PBMCs, taken more than 40 days after the first yellow fever vaccination. This sample's cell subset or site label indicates: NS4B epitope dextramer-negative CD8 T cells. The receptor was isolated from a man aged 18 to 30 who received the YFV17D yellow fever vaccine. The V and J genes are TRBV13 and TRBJ1-5; the D segment could be TRBD1, given 5 matching bases. The nucleotides read TGTGCCAGCAGCTTGTGGGGGAGCAATCAGCCCCAGCATTTT. The encoded protein is CASSLWGSNQPQHF.